Described below is a single T cell receptor beta chain sequence and its context. The sample originates from a study of control samples from healthy donors and cancer patients. TCRdb's table, derived via immunoSEQ multiplex PCR, lists solely in-frame clones and lacks some. Among 100,000 to 150,000 clones listed, roughly 90% were seen once. The germline V and J ends were trimmed by 9 bases and 8 bases, with 19 bases remaining between them. Germline loops: CDR1 KGHDR, CDR2 SFDVKD. This CDR3 comprises 14 residues. This TCR was recovered from a man aged 50 to 59 with head and neck cancer. The sample was PBMCs. The chain has TRBV24-1 and TRBJ2-1, with TRBD1 as a possible D gene (5 bases). The CDR3 coding sequence is TGTGCCACCGCCCCATGGGCAGGGCTCCATGAGCAGTTCTTC. The encoded protein is CATAPWAGLHEQFF.